The TCR beta chain under discussion was sequenced for a study of beta chain features in type 1 diabetes. The investigators reverse transcribed all of the isolated RNA, so they sequenced expressed TCRB transcripts. For naive, central memory and regulatory T cell samples, reads averaged around 3.8 million. TCRdb's table, derived via immunoSEQ multiplex PCR, lists solely in-frame clones and lacks some. Of under 450,000 clones in the sample, approximately 14% are singletons; the top ten hold approximately 0.035%. Trimming cost V 4 bases and J 0 bases, with 8 bases left between them. The V gene's germline CDR1 is SGHRS and CDR2 YFSETQ. The CDR3 is 14 amino acids. Overall study findings and caveats: The influence of HLA type on TCRB rearrangement stayed undetermined.

This clone was observed a handful of times. The target antigen is unknown. On average, the one heparinised blood draw given by each donor was around 120 mL. The chain is built from TRBV5-1 and TRBJ2-1; the D gene is possibly TRBD2 (6 bases). This clonotype was obtained from a man aged 25 to 40 in good health. Sample: naive CD4+ T cells from blood. The CDR3 bases are TGCGCCAGCAGCGTGGGAGGCTCCTACAATGAGCAGTTCTTC. Translation: CASSVGGSYNEQFF.